Listed below are T cell receptor beta chains from one sample, sequenced in a study of T cells in Graves' hyperthyroidism and ophthalmopathy. MiXCR, applied by TCRdb to the multiplex PCR reads, yields one record per CDR3 protein. The table shows some 530,000 distinct CDR3 sequences, with 22% occurring only once. Material for sequencing was blood. The source of these receptors is a woman in her 70s with Graves' ophthalmopathy. Each CDR3 is given with its conserved first and last residue. Fields, in order: clone size, D gene, J gene, V gene, CDR3 protein, CDR3 DNA. D genes are given only for firm matches. For some rows the clone size is stated as once, few or many, or as a class when expanded; others skip it.

>many|NA|TRBJ2-5|TRBV5-8
CASSLLNGIIQETQYF
TGTGCCAGCAGCTTGCTTAACGGGATAATTCAAGAGACCCAGTACTTC
>many|NA|TRBJ1-1|TRBV20-1
CSARDVSVLGEAFF
TGCAGTGCTAGAGATGTATCCGTGCTGGGGGAAGCTTTCTTT
>few|TRBD2|TRBJ2-3|TRBV7-9
CASLTSGSNTQYF
TGTGCCAGCTTGACTAGCGGGAGTAATACGCAGTATTTT
>many|NA|TRBJ1-1|TRBV12-3/TRBV12-4
CASSHGTVNTEAFF
TGTGCCAGCAGTCACGGGACGGTGAACACTGAAGCTTTCTTT
>many|NA|TRBJ1-1|TRBV6-1
CASSELPGSTEAFF
TGTGCCAGCAGTGAACTGCCAGGGAGCACTGAAGCTTTCTTT
>few|NA|TRBJ2-1|TRBV28
CASSLNPGDDEQFF
TGTGCCAGCAGCCTCAATCCGGGGGATGATGAGCAGTTCTTC
>NA|NA|TRBJ2-3|TRBV7-9
CASSLAQGNTDTQYF
TGTGCCAGCAGCTTAGCACAGGGAAACACAGATACGCAGTATTTT
>many|TRBD1|TRBJ2-6|TRBV28
CASSSDRGPTGANVLTF
TGTGCCAGCAGTTCCGACAGGGGGCCTACTGGGGCCAACGTCCTGACTTTC
>many|NA|TRBJ1-3|TRBV2
CASRGLSSGNTIYF
TGTGCCAGCAGGGGACTCAGCTCTGGAAACACCATATATTTT
>NA|NA|TRBJ1-1|TRBV6-1
CAGSVDGGRYTEAFF
TGTGCCGGCAGCGTAGACGGGGGGAGGTACACTGAAGCTTTCTTT
>NA|NA|TRBJ1-4|TRBV2
CASRTEEKLFF
TGTGCCAGCCGGACAGAGGAAAAACTGTTTTTT
>few|TRBD2|TRBJ2-2|TRBV20-1
CSATLAGGTGELFF
TGCAGTGCGACACTAGCGGGAGGAACCGGGGAGCTGTTTTTT
>NA|NA|TRBJ2-1|TRBV20-1
CSVRPYNEQFF
TGCAGCGTCAGGCCCTACAATGAGCAGTTCTTC
>few|TRBD2|TRBJ2-7|TRBV27
CASNSAGASYEQYF
TGTGCCAGCAATTCCGCGGGAGCATCCTACGAGCAGTACTTC
>many|TRBD2|TRBJ2-3|TRBV20-1
CSARAVGSGGTDTQYF
TGCAGTGCTAGAGCGGTTGGTAGCGGGGGCACAGATACGCAGTATTTT
>few|NA|TRBJ1-2|TRBV7-9
CASSFPQVSNYGYTF
TGTGCCAGCAGCTTCCCGCAGGTTTCTAACTATGGCTACACCTTC
>many|NA|TRBJ1-1|TRBV12-3/TRBV12-4
CASSPRNPRFSPEAFF
TGTGCCAGCAGCCCTCGGAATCCAAGATTTAGCCCTGAAGCTTTCTTT
>many|TRBD1|TRBJ2-3|TRBV19
CASSIDLSGTGSVDTQYF
TGTGCCAGTAGTATAGATCTCTCCGGGACAGGGAGTGTGGATACGCAGTATTTT
>NA|NA|TRBJ2-5|TRBV3-1
CASSLWGKGETQYF
TGTGCCAGCAGCTTGTGGGGGAAAGGCGAGACCCAGTACTTC
>NA|NA|TRBJ1-3|TRBV9
CASSVAWETGNTIYF
TGTGCCAGCAGCGTAGCGTGGGAAACTGGAAACACCATATATTTT
>NA|NA|TRBJ1-1|TRBV19
CASSTLYGGHTEAFF
TGTGCCAGTAGTACCCTCTACGGGGGCCACACTGAAGCTTTCTTT
>few|TRBD1|TRBJ2-5|TRBV10-3
CAISGKGGGETQYF
TGTGCCATCAGTGGAAAAGGGGGCGGAGAGACCCAGTACTTC
>NA|TRBD2|TRBJ2-3|TRBV3-1
CASSRLAGGAADTQYF
TGTGCCAGCAGCCGACTAGCGGGAGGGGCAGCAGATACGCAGTATTTT
>many|NA|TRBJ1-2|TRBV28
CASSLDNPLGYTF
TGTGCCAGCAGTTTGGACAACCCTCTTGGCTACACCTTC
>few|NA|TRBJ2-2|TRBV7-3
CASSLQGGNTGELFF
TGTGCCAGCAGCTTACAAGGGGGGAACACCGGGGAGCTGTTTTTT
>few|TRBD1|TRBJ2-3|TRBV28
CASSRAGQGGTDTQYF
TGTGCCAGCAGTAGGGCCGGACAGGGGGGCACAGATACGCAGTATTTT
>NA|NA|TRBJ1-5|TRBV29-1
CSAGEPQHF
TGCAGCGCGGGTGAGCCCCAGCATTTT
>NA|TRBD2|TRBJ2-7|TRBV10-2
CASSDLAGPPREQYF
TGCGCCAGCAGTGATTTAGCGGGACCCCCTCGCGAGCAGTACTTC
>NA|NA|TRBJ2-5|TRBV25-1
CASSESGSRETQYF
TGTGCCAGCAGTGAATCAGGGTCGCGTGAGACCCAGTACTTC
>NA|TRBD2|TRBJ2-1|TRBV7-8
CASSLPAGGPSVGNEQFF
TGTGCCAGCAGCTTACCGGCGGGAGGGCCGAGCGTCGGCAATGAGCAGTTCTTC
>NA|TRBD1|TRBJ2-4|TRBV19
CASRQGAGNIQYF
TGTGCCAGTAGACAGGGGGCTGGGAACATTCAGTACTTC
>few|NA|TRBJ2-1|TRBV3-1
CASSLYNAGGEQFF
TGTGCCAGCAGCCTCTACAATGCCGGAGGTGAGCAGTTCTTC
>NA|NA|TRBJ2-7|TRBV30
CAGTYTGGRNSEQYF
TGTGCCGGCACCTATACAGGAGGGCGAAATTCCGAGCAGTACTTC